The TCR beta chain under discussion was sequenced for a study of siplizumab effects on memory and regulatory T cells (dated 2019 in TCRdb). Concerning the study at large: The study examined how the anti-CD2 antibody siplizumab affects alloreactive T-cell subsets in allogeneic mixed lymphocyte reactions built from human PBMCs.

TCRbeta CDR3 sequencing was performed on sorted unstimulated T cells and on proliferating T cells recovered from mixed lymphocyte reactions. Fresh whole blood from ten HLA-typed healthy donors was used as the source from which PBMCs were isolated. About this clone: Its antigen is still unknown. Base qualities are missing; no much larger clone stands one base away.

The investigation overall reported the following: Because sequences at frequencies below about 10^-5 were poorly captured, only a minor fraction of alloreactive clones could be mapped back to unstimulated subsets. The cumulative frequency of alloreactive sequences that could be traced back to unstimulated CD4+ memory T cells was significantly reduced by siplizumab. Among mappable alloreactive CD4+ clones, the Treg-derived fraction averaged approximately 69% with siplizumab versus roughly 30% in control reactions. For roughly 75-97% of proliferating CD4+ or CD8+ clones, no naive or memory phenotype could be assigned. The suppressive function of proliferating Tregs from siplizumab cultures was not functionally confirmed. Unstimulated naive T cells appeared more diverse than memory T cells, and naive cells seemed to contribute substantially to the alloresponse.

V drops 7 bases and J drops 5 bases, leaving 20 bases in between. The CDR3 contains 15 residues, cysteine and phenylalanine counted. The kept DNA is CDR3 alone, 45 bases in frame from the first base. The germline V gene (reference sequence) sets CDR1 to LNHDA and CDR2 to SQIVND. Library prep was done by the immunoSEQ multiplex PCR assay. About 9.1 x 10^4 TCR templates per sample were assayed on the deep sequencing platform. Genomic DNA extracted from sorted T cells was used for TCRbeta CDR3 sequencing. The paper's data handling went like this. The R programming language was used for clonal analysis of TCRbeta CDR3 data. Comparing unstimulated samples against CFSE-low samples taken after the reaction was how alloreactive CD4+ and CD8+ clones were defined. Regulatory or non-regulatory origin was assigned to alloreactive CD4+ clones by matching of sequences to sorted unstimulated Treg and non-Treg repertoires. The source is immuneACCESS, and TCRdb retained only in-frame sequences with V and J called. Part of the clones is not carried over; for the studies checked, unresolved V genes explain less than half of this, and the remainder is unexplained. That table furnishes V, J and clone size, whereas the DNA furnished D and trimming. For this sample the table gives more than 85,000 clones, of which roughly 92% were detected only once. The ten top clones hold about 1.5% of the sample.

This TCR came from a human donor in good health. The chain is encoded by TRBV19 joined to TRBJ2-5, and TRBD1 may be the D gene, going by 7 matching bases. Input material: CD4+ T cells sorted from blood. The encoded CDR3 is CASTSGGRDRETQYF. Here is the DNA: TGTGCCAGTACCTCAGGGGGGAGAGACCGGGAGACCCAGTACTTC.